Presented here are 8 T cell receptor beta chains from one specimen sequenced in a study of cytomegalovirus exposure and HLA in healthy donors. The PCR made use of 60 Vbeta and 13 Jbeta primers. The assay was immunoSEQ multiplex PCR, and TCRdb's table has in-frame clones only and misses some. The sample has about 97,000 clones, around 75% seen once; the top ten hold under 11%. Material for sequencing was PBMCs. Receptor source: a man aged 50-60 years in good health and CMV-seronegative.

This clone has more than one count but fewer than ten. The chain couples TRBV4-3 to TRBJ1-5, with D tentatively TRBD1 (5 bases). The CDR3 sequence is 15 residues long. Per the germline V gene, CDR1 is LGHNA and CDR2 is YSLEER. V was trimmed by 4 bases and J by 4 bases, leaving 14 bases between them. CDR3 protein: CASSPRDSPNQPQHF. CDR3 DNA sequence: TGCGCCAGCAGCCCTCGCGACAGTCCTAATCAGCCCCAGCATTTT.

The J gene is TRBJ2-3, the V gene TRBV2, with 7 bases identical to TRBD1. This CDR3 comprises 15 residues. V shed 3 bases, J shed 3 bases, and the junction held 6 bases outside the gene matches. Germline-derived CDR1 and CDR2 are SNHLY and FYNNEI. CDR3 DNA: TGTGCCAGCAGTGATCAGACAGGGACGACAGATACGCAGTATTTT. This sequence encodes CASSDQTGTTDTQYF.

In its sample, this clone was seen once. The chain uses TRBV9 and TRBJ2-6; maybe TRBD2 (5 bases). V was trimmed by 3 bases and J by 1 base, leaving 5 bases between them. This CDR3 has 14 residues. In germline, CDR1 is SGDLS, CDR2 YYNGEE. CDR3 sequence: CASSGRSGANVLTF. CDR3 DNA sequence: TGTGCCAGCAGCGGGAGGTCTGGGGCCAACGTCCTGACTTTC. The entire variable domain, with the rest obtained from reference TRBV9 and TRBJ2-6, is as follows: DSGVTQTPKHLITATGQRVTLRCSPRSGDLSVYWYQQSLDQGLQFLIQYYNGEERAKGNILERFSAQQFPDLHSELNLSSLELGDSALYFCASSGRSGANVLTFGAGSRLTVL.

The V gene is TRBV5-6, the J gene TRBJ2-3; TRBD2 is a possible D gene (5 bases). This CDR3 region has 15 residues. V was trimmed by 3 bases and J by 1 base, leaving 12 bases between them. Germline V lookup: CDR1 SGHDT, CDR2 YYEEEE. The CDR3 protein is CASSSSGLRTDTQYF. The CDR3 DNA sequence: TGTGCCAGCAGCTCGTCCGGACTTCGCACAGATACGCAGTATTTT.

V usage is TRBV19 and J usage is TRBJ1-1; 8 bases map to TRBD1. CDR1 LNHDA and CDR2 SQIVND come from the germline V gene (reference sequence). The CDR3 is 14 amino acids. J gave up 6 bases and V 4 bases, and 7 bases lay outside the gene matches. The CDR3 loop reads CASSTSDRVAEAFF. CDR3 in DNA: TGTGCCAGTAGTACCTCGGACAGGGTGGCTGAAGCTTTCTTT.

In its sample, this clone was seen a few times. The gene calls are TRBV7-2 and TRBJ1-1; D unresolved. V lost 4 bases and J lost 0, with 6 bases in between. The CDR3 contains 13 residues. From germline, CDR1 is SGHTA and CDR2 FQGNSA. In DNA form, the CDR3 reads TGTGCCAGCAGCTATCAGATGAACACTGAAGCTTTCTTT. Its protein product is CASSYQMNTEAFF. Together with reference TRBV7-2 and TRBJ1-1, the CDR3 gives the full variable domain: GAGVSQSPSNKVTEKGKDVELRCDPISGHTALYWYRQSLGQGLEFLIYFQGNSAPDKSGLPSDRFSAERTGGSVSTLTIQRTQQEDSAVYLCASSYQMNTEAFFGQGTRLTVV.

This CDR3 is CASSLRGGADTGELFF. The CDR3 DNA sequence: TGTGCCAGCAGCTTAAGGGGGGGGGCTGACACCGGGGAGCTGTTTTTT. The V gene is TRBV7-3, the J gene TRBJ2-2; the D gene is possibly TRBD2 (7 bases). The germline CDR1 and CDR2 sequences are SGHTA and FQGTGA. V was cut by 1 base and J by 3 bases, with 12 bases left in between. The CDR3 is 16 amino acids.

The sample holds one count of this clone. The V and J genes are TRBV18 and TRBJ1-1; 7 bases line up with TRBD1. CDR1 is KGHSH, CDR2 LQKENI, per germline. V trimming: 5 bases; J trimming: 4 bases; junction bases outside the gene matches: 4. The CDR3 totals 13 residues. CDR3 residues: CASSSTGSTEAFF. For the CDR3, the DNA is TGTGCCAGCTCATCGACAGGGAGCACTGAAGCTTTCTTT.